Below are 31 T cell receptor beta chains sequenced from a single sample in a study of blood T cell repertoires in COVID-19. Profiled with immunoSEQ multiplex PCR; TCRdb holds only in-frame clones, not every one. Of approximately 300,000 clones listed, around nine tenths were seen once; the top ten hold 1%. Material for sequencing was peripheral blood. Receptors originate from a man aged 45-65 years with active or convalescent COVID-19.

This clone appeared a single time. For the CDR3, the DNA is TGTGCCAGCAGTTTGGGGGGGTACGAGCAGTACTTC. Translated, it gives CASSLGGYEQYF. This rearrangement joins TRBV6-5 to TRBJ2-7; 7 nucleotides agree with TRBD2. The V segment lost 4 bases and the J segment 4 bases; nucleotides outside the gene matches: 1. CDR3 length equals 12 residues. Germline lookup yields CDR1 MNHEY and CDR2 SVGAGI.

The J gene is TRBJ2-7, the V gene TRBV27, with 8 bases identical to TRBD2. CDR1 is MNHEY, CDR2 SMNVEV, per germline (reference sequence). The CDR3 extends over 16 amino acids. Trimming cost V 0 bases and J 7 bases; bases outside gene matches: 11. CDR3 in amino acids: CASSLSRAGVPGEQYF. The CDR3 bases are TGTGCCAGCAGTTTATCGCGAGCGGGAGTACCGGGTGAGCAGTACTTC.

The chain carries TRBV18 and TRBJ2-7; TRBD1 agrees at 12 bases. This CDR3 has 18 residues. Germline values: CDR1 KGHSH, CDR2 LQKENI. The V and J ends lost 1 base and 3 bases, in that order; junction bases with no gene match: 10. CDR3 protein: CASSPQLPGTGGIYEQYF. CDR3 sequence (DNA): TGTGCCAGCTCACCACAATTACCCGGGACAGGGGGCATCTACGAGCAGTACTTC.

This rearrangement joins TRBV7-3 to TRBJ2-3, with D possibly being TRBD1 (6 bases). CDR3 length equals 12 residues. The ends were cut back, 5 bases at V and 7 bases at J, with 10 bases in the middle. The germline CDR1 and CDR2 sequences are SGHTA and FQGTGA. The chain's CDR3 is CASSDQGNTQYF. CDR3 in DNA: TGTGCCAGCAGCGACCAGGGGAATACGCAGTATTTT.

V gene TRBV7-9 combines with J gene TRBJ1-4, with a weak D call TRBD1 (5 bases). The CDR3 consists of 16 residues. Germline CDR1 and CDR2: SEHNR and FQNEAQ (reference sequence). V lost 5 bases and J lost 8, with 21 bases in between. The chain's CDR3 is CASSPGASVLGEKLFF. CDR3 DNA: TGTGCCAGCAGCCCTGGGGCCTCGGTCCTCGGGGAAAAACTGTTTTTT.

The rearrangement uses TRBV6-1 and TRBJ2-3; possible D gene TRBD2, 6 bases. Germline V gives CDR1 MNHNS, CDR2 SASEGT. The CDR3 consists of 14 residues. Trimming pared 2 bases from V and 11 bases from J, leaving 17 bases between. The CDR3 spells CASSESGLSVWQYF. In nucleotides, the CDR3 is TGTGCCAGCAGTGAATCAGGACTATCAGTTTGGCAGTATTTT.

The count of this clone is one. V usage is TRBV7-9 and J usage is TRBJ1-2, with no clear D. The CDR3 is 15 residues long. With 4 bases removed from V and 4 bases from J, the gap between germline ends came to 16 bases. The germline CDR1 and CDR2 sequences are SEHNR and FQNEAQ (reference sequence). DNA for the CDR3: TGTGCCAGCAGCTCTGGGCCCGGTTGGTCCTATGGCTACACCTTC. Residues: CASSSGPGWSYGYTF.

The rearrangement uses TRBV28 and TRBJ2-2, with 11 bases fitting TRBD2. V lost 8 bases and J lost 4; bases outside the gene matches: 12. Germline CDR1 is MDHEN and CDR2 is SYDVKM. The CDR3 spans 17 residues. CDR3 sequence reads: CASWSLTSGGSTGELFF. The CDR3 DNA reads TGTGCCAGCTGGAGCCTCACTAGCGGGGGATCCACCGGGGAGCTGTTTTTT.

This clone has just a few counts. This sequence joins TRBV11-3 and TRBJ2-3, with 8 bases that match TRBD2. The CDR3 length is 15 residues. Germline V gene sequence: CDR1 SGHNT, CDR2 YENEEA. J was trimmed by 0 bases and V by 8 bases; bases with no gene match: 7. This CDR3 reads CASLAGPSSTDTQYF. The CDR3 coding sequence is TGTGCCAGCCTAGCGGGTCCTTCTAGCACAGATACGCAGTATTTT.

This sequence joins TRBV5-6 and TRBJ2-5; D might be TRBD1 (5 bases). The CDR3 sequence is 15 residues long. Trimming took off 1 base at V and 4 bases at J, with 14 bases between the two ends. Germline CDR1 and CDR2: SGHDT and YYEEEE. The chain's CDR3 is CASSLIRGDGETQYF. As DNA, the CDR3 is TGTGCCAGCAGCTTGATAAGGGGTGACGGAGAGACCCAGTACTTC.

The count of this clone is one. V usage is TRBV11-2 and J usage is TRBJ2-2; 14 bases align to TRBD2. Germline assignment: CDR1 SGHAT and CDR2 FQNNGV. V was pared by 5 bases and J by 6 bases, with 11 bases of the junction left unmatched. The CDR3 loop spans 18 amino acids. Here the CDR3 reads CASSPRLAGGKEAGELFF. The DNA of the CDR3 is TGTGCCAGCAGCCCAAGACTAGCGGGAGGGAAAGAGGCCGGGGAGCTGTTTTTT.

This chain connects TRBV3-1 (or the pseudogene TRBV3-2) to TRBJ2-7; D is uncertain. The CDR3 runs 12 residues. V lost 5 bases and J 0 bases, leaving 5 bases between the germline ends. The germline gives CDR1 LGHDT, CDR2 YNNKEL (reference sequence). CDR3 sequence: CASSFSSYEQYF. CDR3 coding DNA: TGTGCCAGCAGCTTCAGCTCCTACGAGCAGTACTTC.

The genes are TRBV11-2 and TRBJ1-1, with no clear D. Trimming removed 1 base at V and 2 bases at J, with 8 bases between. There are 14 residues in the CDR3. The germline V gene has CDR1 SGHAT and CDR2 FQNNGV. CDR3 in amino acids: CASSLGPLNTEAFF. DNA of the CDR3: TGTGCCAGCAGCTTAGGGCCCTTAAACACTGAAGCTTTCTTT.

V and J are TRBV18 and TRBJ1-6; D perhaps matches TRBD1 (5 bases). This CDR3 comprises 15 residues. CDR1 is KGHSH and CDR2 is LQKENI in the germline V gene. With 3 bases removed from V and 7 bases from J, the gap between germline ends came to 13 bases. CDR3 in DNA: TGTGCCAGCTCACCCCCGGGAGGGGAGAATTCACCCCTCCACTTT. Translation gives CASSPPGGENSPLHF.

V usage is TRBV10-3 and J usage is TRBJ2-2; possible D gene TRBD2, 6 bases. V was pared by 5 bases and J by 1 base, with 14 bases between. The germline CDR1 and CDR2 sequences are ENHRY and SYGVKD. The CDR3 totals 16 residues. This CDR3 reads CAISSSGTGNTGELFF. DNA of the CDR3: TGTGCCATCAGTTCTTCCGGGACTGGGAACACCGGGGAGCTGTTTTTT.

This clone was counted a few times. The chain couples TRBV9 to TRBJ2-5, with D perhaps matching TRBD1 (6 bases). Trimming removed 4 bases at V and 1 base at J, with 14 bases between. This CDR3 is built from 15 residues. CDR1 SGDLS and CDR2 YYNGEE come from the germline V gene. The CDR3 protein is CASSMSGRGQETQYF. CDR3 in DNA: TGTGCCAGCAGCATGAGTGGCAGGGGCCAAGAGACCCAGTACTTC.

This clone was seen more than once but under ten times. The rearrangement uses TRBV2 and TRBJ2-7, with TRBD2 matching 7 bases. Germline trimming cut 4 bases from V and 2 bases from J; bases unmatched to any gene: 8. From germline, CDR1 is SNHLY and CDR2 FYNNEI. This CDR3 is 15 amino acids long. CDR3 bases: TGTGCCAGCAGTGGGCTCGGGGGGATGACCTACGAGCAGTACTTC. It codes for CASSGLGGMTYEQYF.

The chain carries TRBV7-2 and TRBJ2-7; 11 nucleotides agree with TRBD1. Germline trimming cut 4 bases from V and 7 bases from J; bases unmatched to any gene: 6. Germline-derived CDR1 and CDR2 are SGHTA and FQGNSA. The CDR3 has 14 residues. DNA of the CDR3: TGTGCCAGCAGCTCCCGGGACAGGGGGGGGGAGCAGTACTTC. It codes for CASSSRDRGGEQYF. The full variable domain, rest sourced from reference TRBV7-2 and TRBJ2-7, is GAGVSQSPSNKVTEKGKDVELRCDPISGHTALYWYRQSLGQGLEFLIYFQGNSAPDKSGLPSDRFSAERTGGSVSTLTIQRTQQEDSAVYLCASSSRDRGGEQYFGPGTRLTVT.

The chain combines TRBV28 with TRBJ2-7; TRBD1 matches 10 bases. Germline V gene sequence: CDR1 MDHEN, CDR2 SYDVKM. This CDR3 comprises 17 residues. Unmatched junction bases numbered 16, after V lost 6 bases and J lost 5 bases. In DNA, the CDR3 is TGTGCCAGCAGCCTAACCCCCGGGACAGGGGAGGCCCACGAGCAGTACTTC. As protein: CASSLTPGTGEAHEQYF.

V gene TRBV24-1 combines with J gene TRBJ2-1; 9 bases agree with TRBD2. The trim removed 8 bases at V and 5 bases at J, leaving 3 bases unmatched. This CDR3 is 13 amino acids long. Germline V gene sequence: CDR1 KGHDR, CDR2 SFDVKD. The CDR3 reads CATKKRGDNEQFF. In DNA, the CDR3 is TGTGCCACCAAAAAGCGGGGGGACAATGAGCAGTTCTTC.

This sequence joins TRBV5-6 and TRBJ1-2; tentative D call: TRBD1 (6 bases). Trimming pared 4 bases from V and 2 bases from J, leaving 12 bases between. The length of the CDR3 is 14 residues. Germline CDR1 and CDR2: SGHDT and YYEEEE. CDR3: CASSTGLVNYGYTF. CDR3 nucleotides: TGTGCCAGCAGCACAGGGCTGGTAAACTATGGCTACACCTTC.

The rearrangement joins TRBV10-2 to TRBJ2-7, with 7 bases fitting TRBD2. Per the germline V gene, CDR1 is WSHSY and CDR2 is SAAADI. Losses at the gene ends were 6 bases for V and 2 bases for J; bases not matched to a gene: 4. This CDR3 has 13 residues. The DNA of the CDR3 is TGCGCCAGCAGCCGAGGACTAGCCTACGAGCAGTACTTC. Amino acids: CASSRGLAYEQYF.

The chain carries TRBV6-5 and TRBJ2-1; a possible D gene is TRBD2 (7 bases). Germline lookup yields CDR1 MNHEY and CDR2 SVGAGI. Trimming took off 2 bases at V and 8 bases at J, with 16 bases between the two ends. This CDR3 has 15 residues. The CDR3 region has the DNA TGTGCCAGCAGTTACGGGGGGGCCAGGGATCATGAGCAGTTCTTC. Translation: CASSYGGARDHEQFF.

This clone was counted between two and nine times. The chain combines TRBV7-2 with TRBJ1-1; the D is unclear. CDR3 size: 12 residues. Trimming took 5 bases from V and 1 from J, leaving 5 bases between them. Germline V gene data show CDR1 as SGHTA and CDR2 as FQGNSA. The CDR3, as DNA: TGTGCCAGCAGCCGTAAGAACACTGAAGCTTTCTTT. Residues: CASSRKNTEAFF. Supplemented by reference TRBV7-2 and TRBJ1-1, the full variable domain reads GAGVSQSPSNKVTEKGKDVELRCDPISGHTALYWYRQSLGQGLEFLIYFQGNSAPDKSGLPSDRFSAERTGGSVSTLTIQRTQQEDSAVYLCASSRKNTEAFFGQGTRLTVV.

The rearrangement links TRBV7-2 to TRBJ2-7; D is perhaps TRBD1 (6 bases). This CDR3 is built from 14 residues. Germline V gene data show CDR1 as SGHTA and CDR2 as FQGNSA. V lost 5 bases and J lost 1, with 12 bases in between. This chain's CDR3 is CASSPPGTSYEQYF. The DNA of the CDR3 is TGTGCCAGCAGCCCCCCCGGGACATCCTACGAGCAGTACTTC.

This sequence joins TRBV27 and TRBJ1-5, with 10 bases fitting TRBD1. Looked up from germline, CDR1 is MNHEY and CDR2 is SMNVEV (reference sequence). The V gene end was trimmed by 6 bases and the J gene end by 5 bases; junction bases not matched to a gene: 10. The CDR3 is made up of 16 amino acids. The CDR3 protein is CASSRGQGRWDQPQHF. Here the CDR3 DNA reads TGTGCCAGCAGCCGGGGACAGGGGAGGTGGGATCAGCCCCAGCATTTT.

CDR3 nucleotide sequence: TGTGCCATCAGGGAAACTAGCGGAGCTGGGGAGCAGTACTTC. It yields the protein CAIRETSGAGEQYF. The rearrangement joins TRBV10-3 to TRBJ2-7; 8 bases are shared with TRBD2. Germline V gives CDR1 ENHRY, CDR2 SYGVKD. Unmatched junction bases numbered 11, after V lost 6 bases and J lost 7 bases. The CDR3 runs 14 residues.

J is TRBJ1-2 and V is TRBV4-3; D is undetermined. CDR1 is LGHNA, CDR2 YSLEER, per germline. V was clipped by 0 bases and J by 2 bases, with 7 bases between them. CDR3 length: 14 amino acids. The CDR3 is CASSQDSRNYGYTF. As DNA, the CDR3 is TGCGCCAGCAGCCAAGATTCCAGGAACTATGGCTACACCTTC.

The chain recombines TRBV10-3 with TRBJ1-6; 9 bases are shared with TRBD1. Germline values: CDR1 ENHRY, CDR2 SYGVKD. V shed 2 bases and J 12 bases; nucleotides not matched to a gene: 8. This CDR3 comprises 15 residues. CDR3 loop: CAISESAGQGGPLHF. The CDR3, as DNA: TGTGCCATCAGTGAGAGCGCGGGACAGGGTGGACCCCTCCACTTT.

The chain is built from TRBV19 and TRBJ2-6; the D gene is possibly TRBD1 (6 bases). V was clipped by 7 bases and J by 0 bases, with 13 bases between them. The CDR3 extends over 16 amino acids. Germline lookup yields CDR1 LNHDA and CDR2 SQIVND (reference sequence). This chain's CDR3 is CASTTTGFSGANVLTF. CDR3 in DNA: TGTGCCAGTACTACCACAGGGTTCTCTGGGGCCAACGTCCTGACTTTC.

This clone showed up many times. This sequence joins TRBV11-2 and TRBJ1-6; a weak D match, TRBD1 (5 bases). The CDR3 is 15 amino acids. Per germline, CDR1 SGHAT and CDR2 FQNNGV. V dropped 5 bases and J dropped 6 bases, with 14 bases sitting between them. CDR3: CASSPLRGINSPLHF. The DNA for the CDR3 is TGTGCCAGCAGCCCCCTAAGGGGCATTAATTCACCCCTCCACTTT.